This TCR beta chain came from a study of T cells in Graves' hyperthyroidism and ophthalmopathy. Source material for PBMCs was less than 12 ml fresh peripheral blood. General study points: Most thyroid-expanded clonotypes above 0.001 were also found in blood.

Germline CDR1 reads SEHNR; CDR2 reads FQNEAQ (reference sequence). V was clipped by 3 bases and J by 6 bases; unmatched bases: 9. The CDR3 runs to 15 residues. This clonotype was picked up a small number of times. The antigen remains unidentified. TCR beta CDR3 regions were amplified from RNA. Initially, a first-round RT-PCR of the TCR CDR3 employed the HTBI primer set. TCRdb used MiXCR to reprocess the multiplex PCR reads, holding one entry per CDR3 protein. Here the sample spans about 500,000 distinct CDR3 sequences, approximately 15% being singletons. This chain connects TRBV7-9 to TRBJ2-7; the match to TRBD1 covers 9 bases. The sequence derives from a woman aged 18-29 years with Graves' hyperthyroidism. Sequencing was performed on blood. The CDR3 reads CASSFAGTGNTEQYF. As DNA, the CDR3 is TGTGCCAGCAGCTTCGCCGGGACAGGGAACACCGAGCAGTACTTC.